A single sample is the source of the 15 T cell receptor beta chains below, sequenced in a study of CD8+ T cells in alopecia areata. After isolation, RNA underwent reverse transcription to generate cDNA as the sequencing template. The table came from immunoSEQ multiplex PCR; TCRdb's copy has only in-frame clones and leaves some out. There are about 200,000 clones in the sample; around 62% occur only once, and just over 0.45% lies in the top ten. The sequenced sample was CD4+ T cells sorted from blood, obtained at week 0. The receptor set was obtained from a human donor with alopecia areata.

The J gene is TRBJ2-3, the V gene TRBV2, with D perhaps assigned TRBD1 or TRBD2 (5 bases each). CDR1 and CDR2 from the germline V gene are SNHLY and FYNNEI. The CDR3 length is 13 residues. Trimming removed 9 bases at V and 2 bases at J, with 12 bases between. CDR3 in amino acids: CASGGVLTDTQYF. The CDR3 DNA reads TGTGCCAGTGGGGGTGTACTCACAGATACGCAGTATTTT.

This clone came up a few times. The gene calls are TRBV6-5 and TRBJ1-2, with D unclear. In germline, CDR1 is MNHEY, CDR2 SVGAGI. Trimming shortened V by 0 bases and J by 4 bases, and 12 bases separated the two germline ends. The CDR3 has 15 residues. In nucleotides, the CDR3 is TGTGCCAGCAGTTACTCTGTAGGGCGGGCCTATGGCTACACCTTC. Protein sequence: CASSYSVGRAYGYTF.

This sequence joins TRBV6-5 and TRBJ1-1, with D possibly being TRBD1 (5 bases). The V end lost 1 base, the J end lost 4 bases, and 10 bases lay between the germline ends. The CDR3 consists of 14 residues. Germline values: CDR1 MNHEY, CDR2 SVGAGI. CDR3 sequence: CASSYFRVPTEAFF. For the CDR3, the DNA is TGTGCCAGCAGTTACTTCAGGGTGCCCACTGAAGCTTTCTTT.

This chain links TRBV29-1 with TRBJ2-1; 9 nucleotides line up with TRBD2. The CDR3 totals 16 residues. V was clipped by 1 base and J by 9 bases; unmatched bases: 13. The germline gives CDR1 SQVTM, CDR2 ANQGSEA. Here the CDR3 DNA reads TGCAGCGTTGAAGTTAGGGCTAGCGGGGCAAGCAGTGAGCAGTTCTTC. Residues: CSVEVRASGASSEQFF.

The J gene is TRBJ1-2, the V gene TRBV30, with 8 bases matching TRBD1. The CDR3 contains 15 residues. V was pared by 3 bases and J by 0 bases, with 6 bases of the junction left unmatched. The germline V gene has CDR1 GTSNPN and CDR2 SVGIG (reference sequence). CDR3 protein: CAWRLRTGTNYGYTF. In nucleotides, the CDR3 is TGTGCCTGGAGGCTAAGGACAGGGACTAACTATGGCTACACCTTC.

J is TRBJ2-3 and V is TRBV5-4; either TRBD1 or TRBD2 may supply D (5 bases each). V lost 3 bases, J lost 7 bases, and 12 bases lay in between. Germline V CDR1 and CDR2: SGHNT, YYREEE (reference sequence). There are 13 residues in the CDR3. The CDR3 DNA is TGTGCCAGCAGCTCCGACAGCGGCAATACGCAGTATTTT. It specifies CASSSDSGNTQYF.

This clone occurred a few times. CDR3 amino acids: CSALGTGDEKLFF. DNA for the CDR3: TGCAGCGCCCTCGGGACAGGGGATGAAAAACTGTTTTTT. The chain employs TRBV29-1 and TRBJ1-4; TRBD1 matches at 10 bases. Trimming cost V 7 bases and J 6 bases; bases outside gene matches: 5. The CDR3 totals 13 residues. CDR1 is SQVTM, CDR2 ANQGSEA, per germline.

The chain uses TRBV27 and TRBJ1-1; 7 nucleotides match TRBD1. The V gene's germline CDR1 is MNHEY and CDR2 SMNVEV (reference sequence). The V and J ends lost 5 bases and 4 bases, in that order; junction bases with no gene match: 10. The CDR3 sequence is 15 residues long. CDR3 loop: CASSGIEGAGTEAFF. The CDR3 DNA is TGTGCCAGCAGTGGGATAGAGGGGGCGGGCACTGAAGCTTTCTTT.

This clone was observed once. This CDR3 is also generated by other DNA sequences in the sample. The chain joins TRBV6-5 to TRBJ1-1; D is unclear. Trimming cost V 0 bases and J 1 base, with 3 bases left between them. The length of the CDR3 is 13 residues. Germline V gene data show CDR1 as MNHEY and CDR2 as SVGAGI. The CDR3 DNA follows: TGTGCCAGCAGTTACTCGACGAACACTGAAGCTTTCTTT. Translated: CASSYSTNTEAFF.

The chain is built from TRBV4-2 and TRBJ1-2; a possible D gene is TRBD1 (6 bases). With 3 bases removed from V and 4 bases from J, the gap between germline ends came to 12 bases. The CDR3 has 14 amino acids. From germline, CDR1 is LGHNA and CDR2 YNFKEQ. CDR3 sequence reads: CASSQEDSFYGYTF. CDR3 DNA sequence: TGTGCCAGCAGCCAGGAGGACAGCTTCTATGGCTACACCTTC.

This clone was picked up one time. The rearrangement links TRBV4-1 to TRBJ2-5; 8 nucleotides align to TRBD1. The J segment lost 4 bases and the V segment lost 1 base, leaving 5 bases of the junction unmatched. The V gene's germline CDR1 is MGHRA and CDR2 YSYEKL. The CDR3 consists of 15 residues. For the CDR3, the DNA is TGCGCCAGCAGCCAAGGGGACAGGACACGAGAGACCCAGTACTTC. It yields the protein CASSQGDRTRETQYF.

The genes are TRBV27 and TRBJ2-6; TRBD2 agrees at 11 bases. The CDR3 loop spans 18 amino acids. Trimming removed 6 bases from V and 1 base from J; junction bases left unmatched: 8. The germline V gene has CDR1 MNHEY and CDR2 SMNVEV (reference sequence). The CDR3 DNA reads TGTGCCAGCAGCTTCAGACTAGCGGGGCCTTCTGGGGCCAACGTCCTGACTTTC. Its protein is CASSFRLAGPSGANVLTF.

The table lists this clone with a count of one. The V and J genes are TRBV6-5 and TRBJ1-4; 9 nucleotides line up with TRBD1. Germline loops: CDR1 MNHEY, CDR2 SVGAGI. J was trimmed by 8 bases and V by 4 bases; bases with no gene match: 11. The CDR3 runs 16 residues. The CDR3 nucleotides read TGTGCCAGCAGTTCACCGGGACAGGGAGGAAGGGAAAAACTGTTTTTT. Residues: CASSSPGQGGREKLFF.

The gene calls are TRBV4-1 and TRBJ2-1; 12 bases fit TRBD2. This CDR3 region has 16 residues. V lost 1 base and J lost 7; bases outside the gene matches: 5. Germline values: CDR1 MGHRA, CDR2 YSYEKL. This chain's CDR3 is CASSQAQGLAGNEQFF. For the CDR3, the DNA is TGCGCCAGCAGCCAAGCCCAAGGACTAGCGGGAAATGAGCAGTTCTTC.

The chain is built from TRBV29-1 and TRBJ1-1; TRBD1 agrees at 8 bases. In germline, CDR1 is SQVTM, CDR2 ANQGSEA. This CDR3 has 13 residues. With V trimmed by 7 bases and J by 6 bases, 10 bases remained unmatched. The CDR3 DNA is TGCAGCGCCCTGACAGGGGTTCTTGCTGAAGCTTTCTTT. It encodes CSALTGVLAEAFF.